A selection of T cell receptor beta chains follows, all from one sample in a study of T cells after yellow fever vaccination. Each CDR3 protein is one row after TCRdb ran MiXCR on the 5' RACE reads. The sample yields about 580,000 distinct CDR3 sequences, about 17% seen once. The sequences come from PBMCs, collected 5 to 6 days after the first yellow fever vaccination. These TCRs come from a man aged 18 to 30 who received the YFV17D yellow fever vaccine. Each CDR3 is given with its conserved first and last residue. A D gene is named only where the DNA matches it firmly.

TRBJ2-1 | TRBV20-1 | TRBD2 | CSASSGTSGSYNEQFF
TRBJ2-3 | TRBV7-3 | TRBD2 | CASSLGGAEDTQYF
TRBJ2-1 | TRBV12-3/TRBV12-4 | NA | CASSPALSYEQFF
TRBJ1-1 | TRBV19 | NA | CASSIDPQTNTEAFF
TRBJ1-2 | TRBV20-1 | NA | CSARTALYGYTF
TRBJ2-3 | TRBV7-8 | NA | CASSYVGPYTDTQYF
TRBJ2-5 | TRBV10-1 | NA | CASSVEGSETQYF
TRBJ2-3 | TRBV20-1 | NA | CSAPSTATDTQYF
TRBJ2-6 | TRBV6-1 | NA | CATDPAGGGANVLTF
TRBJ1-1 | TRBV4-1 | NA | CASSLGPVGAFF
TRBJ2-7 | TRBV20-1 | NA | CSARDRGITYEQYF
TRBJ2-1 | TRBV18 | NA | CASSPPGAGYNEQFF
TRBJ2-7 | TRBV5-1 | NA | CASSPGRGISYEQYF
TRBJ2-2 | TRBV7-9 | NA | CASSPPAPSTGELFF
TRBJ1-6 | TRBV2 | NA | CASSYTSDSPLHF
TRBJ2-1 | TRBV5-1 | TRBD2 | CASSLGRTRTGNEQFF
TRBJ2-7 | TRBV5-1 | TRBD1 | CASSSRSRGHDGEQYF
TRBJ2-7 | TRBV27 | NA | CASRHLDSSYEQYF
TRBJ1-1 | TRBV4-1 | NA | CASSQVAATANTEAFF
TRBJ2-3 | TRBV7-2 | NA | CASSTGGAEDTQYF